The source of this TCR beta chain is a study of cytomegalovirus exposure and HLA in healthy donors. In this sample, this clone turned up once. Vbeta (60) and Jbeta (13) primers were used in the PCR. Data came from immunoSEQ multiplex PCR; TCRdb stores just in-frame clones and leaves some out. The sample has about 100,000 clones; just under 75% are singletons. V shed 2 bases, J shed 3 bases, and the junction held 7 bases outside the gene matches. The CDR3 has 16 residues. CDR1 SGHRS and CDR2 YFSETQ come from the germline V gene. The origin of this receptor is a man aged 45-65 years in good health and CMV-seropositive. The specimen was PBMCs. V and J are TRBV5-1 and TRBJ2-3; TRBD2 matches at 9 bases. This CDR3 reads CASSFSGGGGTDTQYF. The CDR3 DNA sequence: TGCGCCAGCAGCTTTAGCGGGGGAGGTGGAACAGATACGCAGTATTTT.